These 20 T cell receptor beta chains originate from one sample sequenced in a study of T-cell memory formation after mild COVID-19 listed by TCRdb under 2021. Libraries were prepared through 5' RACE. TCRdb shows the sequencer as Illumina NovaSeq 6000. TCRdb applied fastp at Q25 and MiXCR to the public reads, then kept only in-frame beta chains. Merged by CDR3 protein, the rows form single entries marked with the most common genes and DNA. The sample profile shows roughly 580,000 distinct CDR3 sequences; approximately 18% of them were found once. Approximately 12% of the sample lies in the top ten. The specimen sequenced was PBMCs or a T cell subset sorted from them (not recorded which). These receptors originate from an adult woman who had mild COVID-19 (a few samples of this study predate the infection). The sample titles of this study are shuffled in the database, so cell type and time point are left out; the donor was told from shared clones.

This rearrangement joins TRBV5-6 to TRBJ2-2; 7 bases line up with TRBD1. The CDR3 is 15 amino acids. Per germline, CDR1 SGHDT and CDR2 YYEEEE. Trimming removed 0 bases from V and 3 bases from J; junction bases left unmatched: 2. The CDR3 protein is CASSLADRDTGELFF. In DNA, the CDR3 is TGTGCCAGCAGCTTGGCCGACAGGGACACCGGGGAGCTGTTTTTT.

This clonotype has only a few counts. The CDR3 sequence is CASSISTPSGTSTDTQYF. For the CDR3, the DNA is TGCGCCAGCAGCATAAGTACTCCCTCGGGAACTAGCACAGATACGCAGTATTTT. This chain connects TRBV4-1 to TRBJ2-3; possible D gene TRBD2, 5 bases. This CDR3 contains 18 residues. The germline V and J ends were trimmed by 5 bases and 0 bases, with 21 bases remaining between them. Per the germline V gene, CDR1 is MGHRA and CDR2 is YSYEKL.

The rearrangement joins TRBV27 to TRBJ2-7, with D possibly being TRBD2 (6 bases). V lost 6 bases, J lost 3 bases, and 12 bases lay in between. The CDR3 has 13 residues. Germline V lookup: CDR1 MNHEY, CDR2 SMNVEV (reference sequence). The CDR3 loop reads CASRLGSGYEQYF. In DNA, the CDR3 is TGTGCCAGCAGACTCGGGAGTGGCTACGAGCAGTACTTC.

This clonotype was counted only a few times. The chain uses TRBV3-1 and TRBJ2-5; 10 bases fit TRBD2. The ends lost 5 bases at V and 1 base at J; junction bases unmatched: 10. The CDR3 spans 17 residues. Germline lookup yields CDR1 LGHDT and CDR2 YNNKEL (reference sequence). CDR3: CASSKAILAGAQETQYF. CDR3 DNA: TGTGCCAGCAGCAAAGCGATTCTAGCGGGGGCCCAAGAGACCCAGTACTTC.

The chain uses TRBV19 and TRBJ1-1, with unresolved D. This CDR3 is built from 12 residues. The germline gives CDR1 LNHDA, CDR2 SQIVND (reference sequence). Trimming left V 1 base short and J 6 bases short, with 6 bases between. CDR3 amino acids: CASSIGISEAFF. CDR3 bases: TGTGCCAGTAGTATAGGGATTTCTGAAGCTTTCTTT. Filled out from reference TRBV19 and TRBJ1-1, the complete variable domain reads DGGITQSPKYLFRKEGQNVTLSCEQNLNHDAMYWYRQDPGQGLRLIYYSQIVNDFQKGDIAEGYSVSREKKESFPLTVTSAQKNPTAFYLCASSIGISEAFFGQGTRLTVV.

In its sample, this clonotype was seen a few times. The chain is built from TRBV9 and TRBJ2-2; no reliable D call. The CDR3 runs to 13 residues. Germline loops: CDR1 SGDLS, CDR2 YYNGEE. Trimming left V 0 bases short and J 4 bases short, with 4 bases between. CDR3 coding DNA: TGTGCCAGCAGCGTAGCCGGCACCGGGGAGCTGTTTTTT. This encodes CASSVAGTGELFF.

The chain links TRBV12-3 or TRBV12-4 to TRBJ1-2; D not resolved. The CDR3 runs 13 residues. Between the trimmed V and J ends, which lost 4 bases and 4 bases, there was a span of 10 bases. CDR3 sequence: CASSYGQIYGYTF. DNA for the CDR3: TGTGCCAGCAGTTATGGGCAGATCTATGGCTACACCTTC.

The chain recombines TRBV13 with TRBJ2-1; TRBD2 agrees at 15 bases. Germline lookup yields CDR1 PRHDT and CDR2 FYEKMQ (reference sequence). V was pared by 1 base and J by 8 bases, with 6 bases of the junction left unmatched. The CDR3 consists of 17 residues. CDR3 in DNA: TGTGCCAGCAGCTTAGCCTGGACTAGCGGGAGGGTGGATGAGCAGTTCTTC. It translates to CASSLAWTSGRVDEQFF. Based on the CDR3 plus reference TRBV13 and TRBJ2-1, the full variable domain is AAGVIQSPRHLIKEKRETATLKCYPIPRHDTVYWYQQGPGQDPQFLISFYEKMQSDKGSIPDRFSAQQFSDYHSELNMSSLELGDSALYFCASSLAWTSGRVDEQFFGPGTRLTVL.

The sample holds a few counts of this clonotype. Here the CDR3 reads CASSYGRAGTQHF. DNA for the CDR3: TGTGCCAGCAGTTACGGGCGGGCAGGGACCCAGCATTTT. The genes are TRBV6-5 and TRBJ1-5; a possible D gene is TRBD1 (5 bases). Trimming left V 2 bases short and J 11 bases short, with 13 bases between. The CDR3 sequence is 13 residues long. The V gene's germline CDR1 is MNHEY and CDR2 SVGAGI.

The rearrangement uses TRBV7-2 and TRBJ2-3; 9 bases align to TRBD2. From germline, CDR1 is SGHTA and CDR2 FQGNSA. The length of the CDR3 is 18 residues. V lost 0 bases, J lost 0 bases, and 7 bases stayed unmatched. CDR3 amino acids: CASSLASLAGTSTDTQYF. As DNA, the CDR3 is TGTGCCAGCAGCTTAGCTTCGCTAGCGGGGACTAGCACAGATACGCAGTATTTT. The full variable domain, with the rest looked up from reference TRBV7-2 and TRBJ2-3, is GAGVSQSPSNKVTEKGKDVELRCDPISGHTALYWYRQSLGQGLEFLIYFQGNSAPDKSGLPSDRFSAERTGGSVSTLTIQRTQQEDSAVYLCASSLASLAGTSTDTQYFGPGTRLTVL.

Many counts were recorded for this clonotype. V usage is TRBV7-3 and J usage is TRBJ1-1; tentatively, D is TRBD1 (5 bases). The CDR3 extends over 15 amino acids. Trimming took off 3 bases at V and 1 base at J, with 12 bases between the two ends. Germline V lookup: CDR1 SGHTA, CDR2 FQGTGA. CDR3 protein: CASSLSGTANTEAFF. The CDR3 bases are TGTGCCAGCAGCTTGTCCGGGACGGCGAACACTGAAGCTTTCTTT.

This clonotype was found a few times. CDR3 in DNA: TGTGCCAGCTCACCAGCAGGGACAGGGACCAATGAGCAGTTCTTC. Its protein is CASSPAGTGTNEQFF. The genes are TRBV18 and TRBJ2-1; TRBD1 aligns across 9 bases. CDR3 size: 15 residues. V shed 2 bases, J shed 6 bases, and the junction held 5 bases outside the gene matches. Germline-derived CDR1 and CDR2 are KGHSH and LQKENI.

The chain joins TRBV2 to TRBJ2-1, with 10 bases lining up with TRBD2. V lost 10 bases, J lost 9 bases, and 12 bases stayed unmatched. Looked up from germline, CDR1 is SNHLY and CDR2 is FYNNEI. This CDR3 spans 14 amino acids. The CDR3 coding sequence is TGTGCCATCCTCGGGAAGCGGGGGGGGTCTGAGCAGTTCTTC. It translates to CAILGKRGGSEQFF.

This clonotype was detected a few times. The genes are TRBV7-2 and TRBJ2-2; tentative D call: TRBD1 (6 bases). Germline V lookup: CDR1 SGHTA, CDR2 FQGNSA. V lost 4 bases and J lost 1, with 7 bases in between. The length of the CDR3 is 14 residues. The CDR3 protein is CASSSQGNTGELFF. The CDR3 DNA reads TGTGCCAGCAGCTCACAGGGGAACACCGGGGAGCTGTTTTTT.

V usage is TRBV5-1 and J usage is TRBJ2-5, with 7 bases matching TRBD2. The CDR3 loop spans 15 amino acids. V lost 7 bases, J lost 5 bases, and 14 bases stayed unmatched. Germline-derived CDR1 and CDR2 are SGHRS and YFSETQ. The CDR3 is CASSATQLAWETQYF. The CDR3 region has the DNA TGCGCCAGCTCCGCAACCCAACTAGCGTGGGAGACCCAGTACTTC.

As DNA, the CDR3 is TGTGCCAGCTCACCAGGTATCGCCCAGGGGGTCTATGGCTACACCTTC. Translation gives CASSPGIAQGVYGYTF. The chain uses TRBV18 and TRBJ1-2; 7 bases line up with TRBD1. Trimming cost V 2 bases and J 4 bases; bases outside gene matches: 10. This CDR3 spans 16 amino acids. Per germline, CDR1 KGHSH and CDR2 LQKENI.

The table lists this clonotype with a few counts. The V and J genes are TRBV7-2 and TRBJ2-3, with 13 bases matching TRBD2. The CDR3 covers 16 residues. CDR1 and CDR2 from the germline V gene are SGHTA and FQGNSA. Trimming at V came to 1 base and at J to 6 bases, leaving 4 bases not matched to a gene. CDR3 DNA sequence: TGTGCCAGCAGCTTAGAACTAGCGGGAGGGTACGATACGCAGTATTTT. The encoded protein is CASSLELAGGYDTQYF.

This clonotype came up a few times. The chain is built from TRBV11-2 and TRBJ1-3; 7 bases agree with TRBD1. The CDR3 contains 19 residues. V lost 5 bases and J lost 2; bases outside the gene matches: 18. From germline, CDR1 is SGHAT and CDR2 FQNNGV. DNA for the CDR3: TGTGCCAGCAGCACAAACACTCTCAGGGGGGAGTTGGCTGGAAACACCATATATTTT. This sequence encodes CASSTNTLRGELAGNTIYF.

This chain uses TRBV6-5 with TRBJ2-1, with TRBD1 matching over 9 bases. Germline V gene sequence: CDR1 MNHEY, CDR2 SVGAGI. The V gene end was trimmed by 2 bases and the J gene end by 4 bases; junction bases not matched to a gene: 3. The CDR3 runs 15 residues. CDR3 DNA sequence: TGTGCCAGCAGTTACCGGGACAGGGTTTACAATGAGCAGTTCTTC. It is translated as CASSYRDRVYNEQFF.

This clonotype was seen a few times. In nucleotides, the CDR3 is TGCGCCAGCAGCATTAGGACAGGGCTCACAGATACGCAGTATTTT. As protein: CASSIRTGLTDTQYF. This rearrangement joins TRBV5-1 to TRBJ2-3; the match to TRBD1 covers 8 bases. V gave up 4 bases and J gave up 2 bases; unmatched junction bases: 6. In germline, CDR1 is SGHRS, CDR2 YFSETQ. The CDR3 loop spans 15 amino acids.